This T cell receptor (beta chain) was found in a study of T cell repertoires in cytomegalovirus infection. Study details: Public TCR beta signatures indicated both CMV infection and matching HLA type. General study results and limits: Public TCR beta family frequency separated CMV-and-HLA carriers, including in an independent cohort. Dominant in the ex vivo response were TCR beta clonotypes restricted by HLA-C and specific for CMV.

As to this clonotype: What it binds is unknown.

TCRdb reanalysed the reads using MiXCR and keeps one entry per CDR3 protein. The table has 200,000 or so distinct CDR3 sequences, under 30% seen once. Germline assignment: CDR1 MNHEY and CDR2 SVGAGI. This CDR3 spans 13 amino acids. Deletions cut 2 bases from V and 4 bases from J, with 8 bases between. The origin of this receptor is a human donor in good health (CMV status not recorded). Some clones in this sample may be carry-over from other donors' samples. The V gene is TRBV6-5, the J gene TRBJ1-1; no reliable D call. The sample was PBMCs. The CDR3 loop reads CASSYQARTEAFF. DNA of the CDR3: TGTGCCAGCAGTTACCAGGCGCGCACTGAAGCTTTCTTT.